The rows below give T cell receptor beta chains drawn from one sample of a study of T cell repertoires in cytomegalovirus infection. One entry per CDR3 protein, called by TCRdb with MiXCR from the reads. The top ten clones hold around 16% of a sample with about 260,000 distinct CDR3 sequences, around 9% of them seen once. What was sequenced was PBMCs. The receptors shown here come from a human donor in good health (CMV status not recorded). Some clones in this sample may be carry-over from other donors' samples. The CDR3 runs from the conserved cysteine through the conserved F or W. Fields, in order: CDR3 DNA, CDR3 protein, D gene, V gene, J gene, clone size. D genes are given only for firm matches. Size is omitted from some rows. Given values are once, few, many or a class for expanded clones.

CDR3 DNA: TGTGCCAGCAGCGCCGATGCGAACACTGAAGCTTTCTTT; CDR3 protein: CASSADANTEAFF; D gene: NA; V gene: TRBV7-2; J gene: TRBJ1-1; clone size: many
CDR3 DNA: TGCAGTGCTAGGACCGGGACAGGGGGTCGCAATGAGCAGTTCTTC; CDR3 protein: CSARTGTGGRNEQFF; D gene: TRBD1; V gene: TRBV20-1; J gene: TRBJ2-1; clone size: NA
CDR3 DNA: TGTGCCAGCAGCTTAGGAGGGACAGGGTTCACGGATACGCAGTATTTT; CDR3 protein: CASSLGGTGFTDTQYF; D gene: TRBD1; V gene: TRBV7-2; J gene: TRBJ2-3; clone size: many
CDR3 DNA: TGTGCCAGCAGACCTGACGGGACTCTCAAGCAGTTCTTC; CDR3 protein: CASRPDGTLKQFF; D gene: NA; V gene: TRBV2; J gene: TRBJ2-1; clone size: NA
CDR3 DNA: TGTGCCAGCAGCTTGACTGATAACTATGGCTACACCTTC; CDR3 protein: CASSLTDNYGYTF; D gene: NA; V gene: TRBV7-2; J gene: TRBJ1-2; clone size: many
CDR3 DNA: TGTGCCAGCAGCTTCGAACAGGCGCTTCAGTACTTC; CDR3 protein: CASSFEQALQYF; D gene: NA; V gene: TRBV7-9; J gene: TRBJ2-4; clone size: NA
CDR3 DNA: TGTGCCAGCAGCCAAATTAACAGGGAGAACACTGAAGCTTTCTTT; CDR3 protein: CASSQINRENTEAFF; D gene: NA; V gene: TRBV6-2/TRBV6-3; J gene: TRBJ1-1; clone size: few
CDR3 DNA: TGTGCCTGGAGTACGAGGGGGACCGGGGAGCTGTTTTTT; CDR3 protein: CAWSTRGTGELFF; D gene: NA; V gene: TRBV30; J gene: TRBJ2-2; clone size: few
CDR3 DNA: TGTGCCAGCAGGGTAGCGGGGATAGACACTGAAGCTTTCTTT; CDR3 protein: CASRVAGIDTEAFF; D gene: NA; V gene: TRBV7-8; J gene: TRBJ1-1; clone size: many
CDR3 DNA: TGTGCCAGCAGTCCCGTGGGACAGGGATTTTATACTGAAGCTTTCTTT; CDR3 protein: CASSPVGQGFYTEAFF; D gene: TRBD1; V gene: TRBV6-2/TRBV6-3; J gene: TRBJ1-1; clone size: many
CDR3 DNA: TGTGCCAGCAGTGCCTCCCAGGTTCGAGAGACCCAGTACTTC; CDR3 protein: CASSASQVRETQYF; D gene: NA; V gene: TRBV12-3/TRBV12-4; J gene: TRBJ2-5; clone size: many
CDR3 DNA: TGTGCCAGCAGCTTGCCAGGGGTGTTTTCTAATGAAAAACTGTTTTTT; CDR3 protein: CASSLPGVFSNEKLFF; D gene: NA; V gene: TRBV7-2; J gene: TRBJ1-4; clone size: many
CDR3 DNA: TGTGCCAGCAGCTTAAGGGGGACTAGCGGGGGGGCATCGAATGAGCAGTTCTTC; CDR3 protein: CASSLRGTSGGASNEQFF; D gene: TRBD2; V gene: TRBV7-3; J gene: TRBJ2-1; clone size: many
CDR3 DNA: TGTGCCAGCAGCCAATCGCCCAGGGGTGGCGAGCAGTACTTC; CDR3 protein: CASSQSPRGGEQYF; D gene: NA; V gene: TRBV7-2; J gene: TRBJ2-7; clone size: many
CDR3 DNA: TGTGCCAGCAGTTCCTTCCGACAGGGTGGCAATCAGCCCCAGCATTTT; CDR3 protein: CASSSFRQGGNQPQHF; D gene: TRBD1; V gene: TRBV12-3/TRBV12-4; J gene: TRBJ1-5; clone size: many
CDR3 DNA: TGTGCCAGCAGTTTAGCTTCCAGGGATGGCTACACCTTC; CDR3 protein: CASSLASRDGYTF; D gene: NA; V gene: TRBV12-3/TRBV12-4; J gene: TRBJ1-2; clone size: few
CDR3 DNA: TGCAGCGTTGAAGCCTCCGGGCTTGACACAGATACGCAGTATTTT; CDR3 protein: CSVEASGLDTDTQYF; D gene: NA; V gene: TRBV29-1; J gene: TRBJ2-3; clone size: NA
CDR3 DNA: TGTGCCAGCAGTCCGGATAGCGGGGGAGAGACCCAGTACTTC; CDR3 protein: CASSPDSGGETQYF; D gene: TRBD2; V gene: TRBV12-3/TRBV12-4; J gene: TRBJ2-5; clone size: NA
CDR3 DNA: TGTGCCAGCAGCAGGGGACTCTATAGCAATCAGCCCCAGCATTTT; CDR3 protein: CASSRGLYSNQPQHF; D gene: NA; V gene: TRBV12-3/TRBV12-4; J gene: TRBJ1-5; clone size: many
CDR3 DNA: TGTGCCAGCAGCTCCACGATACTAGCGGGGGGGGCGGGTAAGACCCAGTACTTC; CDR3 protein: CASSSTILAGGAGKTQYF; D gene: TRBD2; V gene: TRBV7-2; J gene: TRBJ2-5; clone size: many
CDR3 DNA: TGTGCCAGCAGTTTCCCCCACCAAGAGACCCAGTACTTC; CDR3 protein: CASSFPHQETQYF; D gene: NA; V gene: TRBV6-6; J gene: TRBJ2-5; clone size: NA
CDR3 DNA: TGTGCCAGCAGCTATTCGACAGTCGCTAACTATGGCTACACCTTC; CDR3 protein: CASSYSTVANYGYTF; D gene: NA; V gene: TRBV12-3/TRBV12-4; J gene: TRBJ1-2; clone size: many
CDR3 DNA: TGTGCCAGCAGCTCCAACGTCCAGGGGACCCAAGAGACCCAGTACTTC; CDR3 protein: CASSSNVQGTQETQYF; D gene: NA; V gene: TRBV5-8; J gene: TRBJ2-5; clone size: few
CDR3 DNA: TGTGCCAGCAGCTCCGGGACAGGGAAAAACATTCAGTACTTC; CDR3 protein: CASSSGTGKNIQYF; D gene: TRBD1; V gene: TRBV7-6; J gene: TRBJ2-4; clone size: many
CDR3 DNA: TGTGCCAGCAGCTTAGGGCCGGGCTCTGGGGCCAACGTCCTGACTTTC; CDR3 protein: CASSLGPGSGANVLTF; D gene: NA; V gene: TRBV7-9; J gene: TRBJ2-6; clone size: few
CDR3 DNA: TGTGCCAGCAGCCCGGGGGTGGGGATGGCCAAAAACATTCAGTACTTC; CDR3 protein: CASSPGVGMAKNIQYF; D gene: NA; V gene: TRBV7-2; J gene: TRBJ2-4; clone size: many
CDR3 DNA: TGTGCCAGCAGCTTAGACCCGGGACACCTGGAGACCCAGTACTTC; CDR3 protein: CASSLDPGHLETQYF; D gene: NA; V gene: TRBV7-2; J gene: TRBJ2-5; clone size: many
CDR3 DNA: TGTGCCAGCAATCGAATCAGCGGCTACACTGAAGCTTTCTTT; CDR3 protein: CASNRISGYTEAFF; D gene: NA; V gene: TRBV28; J gene: TRBJ1-1; clone size: many
CDR3 DNA: TGTGCCAGCAGCCGGAACAGGGGGCTGGACTACGAGCAGTACTTC; CDR3 protein: CASSRNRGLDYEQYF; D gene: TRBD1; V gene: TRBV7-8; J gene: TRBJ2-7; clone size: many
CDR3 DNA: TGCGCCAGCAGCCAAGAGCAGGGGCCGCGTACTGAAGCTTTCTTT; CDR3 protein: CASSQEQGPRTEAFF; D gene: NA; V gene: TRBV4-3; J gene: TRBJ1-1; clone size: many
CDR3 DNA: TGTGCCAGCACCCGGACAGGGATGGGAGAGACCCAGTACTTC; CDR3 protein: CASTRTGMGETQYF; D gene: TRBD1; V gene: TRBV14; J gene: TRBJ2-5; clone size: many
CDR3 DNA: TGTGCCAGCAGCACTCGACAAGGAGGCTACGAGCAGTACTTC; CDR3 protein: CASSTRQGGYEQYF; D gene: NA; V gene: TRBV7-2; J gene: TRBJ2-7; clone size: many
CDR3 DNA: TGTGCCAGCAGTTACCCCCGGGACAGGGCAAATCAGCCCCAGCATTTT; CDR3 protein: CASSYPRDRANQPQHF; D gene: TRBD1; V gene: TRBV6-2/TRBV6-3; J gene: TRBJ1-5; clone size: many
CDR3 DNA: TGTGCCAGCAGTTTAGGGCGGAAGCAGTACTTC; CDR3 protein: CASSLGRKQYF; D gene: NA; V gene: TRBV28; J gene: TRBJ2-7; clone size: NA
CDR3 DNA: TGTGCCAGCACCAAAGGGACGGACTATTTCTACGAGCAGTACTTC; CDR3 protein: CASTKGTDYFYEQYF; D gene: NA; V gene: TRBV12-3/TRBV12-4; J gene: TRBJ2-7; clone size: NA
CDR3 DNA: TGTGCCACCAGTGACCCCTCCAGGGGGCCCCAAGAGACCCAGTACTTC; CDR3 protein: CATSDPSRGPQETQYF; D gene: TRBD1; V gene: TRBV24-1; J gene: TRBJ2-5; clone size: NA
CDR3 DNA: TGTGCCAGCAGCTTCGGGGGACTAGCGGGAGCCGGGGAGCTGTTTTTT; CDR3 protein: CASSFGGLAGAGELFF; D gene: TRBD2; V gene: TRBV5-4; J gene: TRBJ2-2; clone size: NA
CDR3 DNA: TGTGCCAGCAGCTTAGCGCACAGCTCAAACATTCAGTACTTC; CDR3 protein: CASSLAHSSNIQYF; D gene: NA; V gene: TRBV7-2; J gene: TRBJ2-4; clone size: many
CDR3 DNA: TGTGCCAGCAGCTTAAGTGGGACTAGCGGGGTGAAAAGCACAGATACGCAGTATTTT; CDR3 protein: CASSLSGTSGVKSTDTQYF; D gene: TRBD2; V gene: TRBV7-3; J gene: TRBJ2-3; clone size: many
CDR3 DNA: TGTGCCAGCCAAGAGGGGACAGCCCAGGAAAAACTGTTTTTT; CDR3 protein: CASQEGTAQEKLFF; D gene: TRBD1; V gene: TRBV7-2; J gene: TRBJ1-4; clone size: many
CDR3 DNA: TGTGCCAGCAGCTTATCGACTAGCGGGGGGCAAGAGACCCAGTACTTC; CDR3 protein: CASSLSTSGGQETQYF; D gene: TRBD2; V gene: TRBV7-2; J gene: TRBJ2-5; clone size: many
CDR3 DNA: TGTGCCAGCAGTGTCCTCGCGGGGGGAACCGGGGCCAATGAGCAGTTCTTC; CDR3 protein: CASSVLAGGTGANEQFF; D gene: TRBD2; V gene: TRBV2; J gene: TRBJ2-1; clone size: few
CDR3 DNA: TGTGCCAGCAGCTTAGCGGGTGAGGGTGGGGGGCAGGCCTATGGCTACACCTTC; CDR3 protein: CASSLAGEGGGQAYGYTF; D gene: NA; V gene: TRBV7-2; J gene: TRBJ1-2; clone size: NA
CDR3 DNA: TGTGCCAGCGCCAGGGCTGGCAACTCCTACGAGCAGTACTTC; CDR3 protein: CASARAGNSYEQYF; D gene: NA; V gene: TRBV11-1; J gene: TRBJ2-7; clone size: many
CDR3 DNA: TGTGCCAGCAGCTTAATGTCGACGGGATCCCGCACAGATACGCAGTATTTT; CDR3 protein: CASSLMSTGSRTDTQYF; D gene: NA; V gene: TRBV7-2; J gene: TRBJ2-3; clone size: many
CDR3 DNA: TGTGCCAGCAGTTTTGGCAGGTATAGCAATCAGCCCCAGCATTTT; CDR3 protein: CASSFGRYSNQPQHF; D gene: NA; V gene: TRBV12-3/TRBV12-4; J gene: TRBJ1-5; clone size: many
CDR3 DNA: TGTGCCAGCAGTTACTCGAGCCCAGGCCGCTCTGGTGAAGCTTTCTTT; CDR3 protein: CASSYSSPGRSGEAFF; D gene: NA; V gene: TRBV6-2/TRBV6-3; J gene: TRBJ1-1; clone size: few
CDR3 DNA: TGCAGCGTTGGTGGTGCTACCTCCTACGAGCAGTACTTC; CDR3 protein: CSVGGATSYEQYF; D gene: NA; V gene: TRBV29-1; J gene: TRBJ2-7; clone size: few
CDR3 DNA: TGTGCCAGCAGGACAGGGACCTCCTACGAGCAGTACTTC; CDR3 protein: CASRTGTSYEQYF; D gene: TRBD1; V gene: TRBV27; J gene: TRBJ2-7; clone size: NA
CDR3 DNA: TGTGCCAGTAGTATAGGGGGGCAGGGGCGCGGAAAGACCCAGTACTTC; CDR3 protein: CASSIGGQGRGKTQYF; D gene: NA; V gene: TRBV19; J gene: TRBJ2-5; clone size: NA